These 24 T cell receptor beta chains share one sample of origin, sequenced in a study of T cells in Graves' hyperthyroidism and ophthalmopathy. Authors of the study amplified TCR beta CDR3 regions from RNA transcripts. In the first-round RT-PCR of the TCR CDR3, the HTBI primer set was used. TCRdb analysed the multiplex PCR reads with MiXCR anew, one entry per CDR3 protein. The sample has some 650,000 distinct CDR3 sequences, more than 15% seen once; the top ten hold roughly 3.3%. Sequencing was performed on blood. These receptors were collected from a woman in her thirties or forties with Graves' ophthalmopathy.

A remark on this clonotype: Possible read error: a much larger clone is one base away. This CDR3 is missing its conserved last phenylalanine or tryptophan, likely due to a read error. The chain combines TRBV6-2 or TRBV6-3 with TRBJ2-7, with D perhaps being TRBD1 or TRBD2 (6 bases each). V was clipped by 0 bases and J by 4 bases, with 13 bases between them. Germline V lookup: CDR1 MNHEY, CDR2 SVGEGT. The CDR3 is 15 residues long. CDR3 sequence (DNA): TGTGCCAGCAGTTACTCGACCGGGGGCGGTTACGAGCAGTACCTC. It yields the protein CASSYSTGGGYEQYL.

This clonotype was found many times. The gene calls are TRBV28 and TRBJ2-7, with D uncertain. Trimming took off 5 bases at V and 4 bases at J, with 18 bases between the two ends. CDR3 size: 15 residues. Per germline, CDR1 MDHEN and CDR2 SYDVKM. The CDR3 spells CASSPRTEPYYEQYF. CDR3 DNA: TGTGCCAGCAGTCCCCGGACGGAACCATATTACGAGCAGTACTTC.

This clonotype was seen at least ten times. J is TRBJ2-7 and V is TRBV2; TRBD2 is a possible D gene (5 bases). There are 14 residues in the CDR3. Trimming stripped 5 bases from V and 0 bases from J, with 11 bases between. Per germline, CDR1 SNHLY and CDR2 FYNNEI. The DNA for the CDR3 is TGTGCCAGCAGTCCCCCGGACTCCTCCTACGAGCAGTACTTC. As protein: CASSPPDSSYEQYF.

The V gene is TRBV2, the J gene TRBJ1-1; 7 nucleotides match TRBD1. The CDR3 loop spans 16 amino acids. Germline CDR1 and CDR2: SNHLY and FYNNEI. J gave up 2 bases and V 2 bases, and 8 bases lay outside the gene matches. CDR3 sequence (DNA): TGTGCCAGCAGTGAATTTACCGGGACAGACAACACTGAAGCTTTCTTT. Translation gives CASSEFTGTDNTEAFF.

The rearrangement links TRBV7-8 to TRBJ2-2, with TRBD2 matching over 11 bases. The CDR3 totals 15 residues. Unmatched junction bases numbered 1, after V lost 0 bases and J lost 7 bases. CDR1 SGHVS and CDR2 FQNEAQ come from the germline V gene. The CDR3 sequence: CASSLAGLAVGELFF. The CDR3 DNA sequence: TGTGCCAGCAGCTTAGCGGGACTAGCGGTCGGGGAGCTGTTTTTT. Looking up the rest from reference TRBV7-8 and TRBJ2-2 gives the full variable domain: GAGVSQSPRYKVAKRGQDVALRCDPISGHVSLFWYQQALGQGPEFLTYFQNEAQLDKSGLPSDRFFAERPEGSVSTLKIQRTQQEDSAVYLCASSLAGLAVGELFFGEGSRLTVL.

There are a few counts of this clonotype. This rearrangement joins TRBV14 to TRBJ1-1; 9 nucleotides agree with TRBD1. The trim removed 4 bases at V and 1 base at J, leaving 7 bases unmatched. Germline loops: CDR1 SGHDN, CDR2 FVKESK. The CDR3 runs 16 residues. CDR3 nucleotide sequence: TGTGCCAGCAGCCTATGGACAGGGGCCTCGAACACTGAAGCTTTCTTT. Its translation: CASSLWTGASNTEAFF. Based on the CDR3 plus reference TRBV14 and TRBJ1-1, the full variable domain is EAGVTQFPSHSVIEKGQTVTLRCDPISGHDNLYWYRRVMGKEIKFLLHFVKESKQDESGMPNNRFLAERTGGTYSTLKVQPAELEDSGVYFCASSLWTGASNTEAFFGQGTRLTVV.

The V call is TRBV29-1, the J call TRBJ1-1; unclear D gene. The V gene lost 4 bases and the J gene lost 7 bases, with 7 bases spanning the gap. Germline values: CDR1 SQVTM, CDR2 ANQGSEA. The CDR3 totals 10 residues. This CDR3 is CSVVTSEAFF. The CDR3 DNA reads TGCAGCGTTGTGACAAGTGAAGCTTTCTTT. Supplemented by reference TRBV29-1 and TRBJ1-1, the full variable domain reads SAVISQKPSRDICQRGTSLTIQCQVDSQVTMMFWYRQQPGQSLTLIATANQGSEATYESGFVIDKFPISRPNLTFSTLTVSNMSPEDSSIYLCSVVTSEAFFGQGTRLTVV.

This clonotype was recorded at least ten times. CDR3: CASSDDLGSYNEQFF. Here the CDR3 DNA reads TGTGCCAGCAGTGATGACTTGGGCTCCTACAATGAGCAGTTCTTC. The chain couples TRBV2 to TRBJ2-1; D call uncertain. From germline, CDR1 is SNHLY and CDR2 FYNNEI. CDR3 length: 15 amino acids. Between the trimmed V and J ends, which lost 3 bases and 0 bases, there was a span of 9 bases.

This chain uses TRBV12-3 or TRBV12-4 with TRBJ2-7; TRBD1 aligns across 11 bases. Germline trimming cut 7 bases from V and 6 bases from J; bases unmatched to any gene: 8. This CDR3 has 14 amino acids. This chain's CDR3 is CASNPGQGAAEQYF. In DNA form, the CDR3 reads TGTGCCAGCAACCCCGGACAGGGGGCGGCCGAGCAGTACTTC.

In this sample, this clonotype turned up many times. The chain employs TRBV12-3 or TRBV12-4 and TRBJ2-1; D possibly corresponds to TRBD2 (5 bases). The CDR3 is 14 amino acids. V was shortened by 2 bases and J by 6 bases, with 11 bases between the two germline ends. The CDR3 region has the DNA TGTGCCAGCAGTTTACTTGCGGGCAGCAATGAGCAGTTCTTC. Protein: CASSLLAGSNEQFF.

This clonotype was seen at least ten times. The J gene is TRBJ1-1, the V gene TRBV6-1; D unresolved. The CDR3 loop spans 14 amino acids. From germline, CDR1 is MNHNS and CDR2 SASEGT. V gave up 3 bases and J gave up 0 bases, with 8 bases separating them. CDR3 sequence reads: CASSERVMNTEAFF. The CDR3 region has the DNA TGTGCCAGCAGTGAGAGAGTCATGAACACTGAAGCTTTCTTT.

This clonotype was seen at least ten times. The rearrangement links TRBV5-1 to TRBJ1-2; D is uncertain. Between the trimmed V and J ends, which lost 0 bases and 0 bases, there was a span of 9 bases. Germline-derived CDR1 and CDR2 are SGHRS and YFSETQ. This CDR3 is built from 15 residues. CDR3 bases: TGCGCCAGCAGCTTGGAAGGGCCTTCTAACTATGGCTACACCTTC. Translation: CASSLEGPSNYGYTF.

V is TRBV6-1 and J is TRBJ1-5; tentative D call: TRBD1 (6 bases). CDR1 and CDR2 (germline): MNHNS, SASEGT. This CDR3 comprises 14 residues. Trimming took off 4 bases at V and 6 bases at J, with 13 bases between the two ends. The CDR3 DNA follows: TGTGCCAGCAGTGGCCGGGACATAGCTCAGCCCCAGCATTTT. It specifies CASSGRDIAQPQHF.

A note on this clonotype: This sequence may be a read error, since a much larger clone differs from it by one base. The CDR3 loop reads CARSYSNLGDPYEQYF. In DNA, the CDR3 is TGTGCCCGCAGTTACTCGAATCTGGGGGATCCCTACGAGCAGTACTTC. The chain combines TRBV6-5 with TRBJ2-7; D is tentatively TRBD1 or TRBD2 (5 bases each). The CDR3 is made up of 16 amino acids. Germline V gene sequence: CDR1 MNHEY, CDR2 SVGAGI.

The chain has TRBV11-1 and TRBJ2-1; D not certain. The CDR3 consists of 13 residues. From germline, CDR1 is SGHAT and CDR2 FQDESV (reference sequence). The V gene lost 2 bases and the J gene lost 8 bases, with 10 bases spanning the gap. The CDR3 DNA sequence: TGTGCCAGCAGCTTACCGCAGAGCGATGAGCAGTTCTTC. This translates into CASSLPQSDEQFF.

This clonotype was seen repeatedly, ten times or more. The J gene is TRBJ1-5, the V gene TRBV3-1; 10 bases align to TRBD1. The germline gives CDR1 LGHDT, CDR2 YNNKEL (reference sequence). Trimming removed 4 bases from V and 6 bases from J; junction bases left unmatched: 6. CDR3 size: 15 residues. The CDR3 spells CASSRGQGGGQPQHF. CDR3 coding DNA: TGTGCCAGCAGCCGTGGACAGGGGGGTGGTCAGCCCCAGCATTTT.

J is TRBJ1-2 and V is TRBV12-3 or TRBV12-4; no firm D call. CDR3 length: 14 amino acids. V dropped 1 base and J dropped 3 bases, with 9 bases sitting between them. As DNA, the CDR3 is TGTGCCAGCAGTTTAGAGGGAGTAGACTATGGCTACACCTTC. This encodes CASSLEGVDYGYTF.

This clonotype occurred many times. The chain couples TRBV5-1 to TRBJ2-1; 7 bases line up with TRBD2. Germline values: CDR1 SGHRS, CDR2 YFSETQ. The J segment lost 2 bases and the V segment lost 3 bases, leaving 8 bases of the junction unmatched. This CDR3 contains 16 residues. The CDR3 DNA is TGCGCCAGCAGCTCCTCGGACCTAGCGGCCTACAATGAGCAGTTCTTC. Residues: CASSSSDLAAYNEQFF.

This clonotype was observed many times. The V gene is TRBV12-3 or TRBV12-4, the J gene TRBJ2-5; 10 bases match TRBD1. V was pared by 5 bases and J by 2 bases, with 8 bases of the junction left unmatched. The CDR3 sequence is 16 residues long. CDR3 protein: CASSRTGGLLQETQYF. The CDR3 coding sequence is TGTGCCAGCAGTAGGACAGGGGGTCTTCTACAAGAGACCCAGTACTTC.

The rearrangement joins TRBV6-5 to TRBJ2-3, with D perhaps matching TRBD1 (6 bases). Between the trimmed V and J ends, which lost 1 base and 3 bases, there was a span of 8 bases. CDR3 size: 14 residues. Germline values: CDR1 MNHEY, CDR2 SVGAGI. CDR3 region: CASSYWGQTDTQYF. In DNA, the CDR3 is TGTGCCAGCAGTTACTGGGGGCAGACAGATACGCAGTATTTT.

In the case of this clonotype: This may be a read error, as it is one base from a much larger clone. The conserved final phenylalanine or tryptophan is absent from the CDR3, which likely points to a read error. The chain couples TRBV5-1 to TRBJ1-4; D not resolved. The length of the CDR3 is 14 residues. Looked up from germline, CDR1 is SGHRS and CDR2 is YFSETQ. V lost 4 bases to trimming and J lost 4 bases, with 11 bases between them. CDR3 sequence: CASSLRSSNEKLFS. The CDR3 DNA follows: TGCGCCAGCAGCCTGAGGTCTAGTAATGAAAAACTGTTTTCT.

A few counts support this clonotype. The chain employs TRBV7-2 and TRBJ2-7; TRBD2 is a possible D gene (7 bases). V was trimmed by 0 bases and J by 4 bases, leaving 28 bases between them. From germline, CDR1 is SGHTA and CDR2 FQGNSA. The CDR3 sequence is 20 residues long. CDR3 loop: CASSLAWRAGAVRPKYEQYF. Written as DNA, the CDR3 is TGTGCCAGCAGCTTAGCGTGGAGGGCGGGGGCTGTCCGACCCAAGTACGAGCAGTACTTC.

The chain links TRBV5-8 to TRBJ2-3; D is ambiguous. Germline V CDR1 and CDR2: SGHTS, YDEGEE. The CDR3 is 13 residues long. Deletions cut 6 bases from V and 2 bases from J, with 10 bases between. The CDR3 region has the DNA TGTGCCAGCAAAGTGGGATACACAGATACGCAGTATTTT. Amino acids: CASKVGYTDTQYF.

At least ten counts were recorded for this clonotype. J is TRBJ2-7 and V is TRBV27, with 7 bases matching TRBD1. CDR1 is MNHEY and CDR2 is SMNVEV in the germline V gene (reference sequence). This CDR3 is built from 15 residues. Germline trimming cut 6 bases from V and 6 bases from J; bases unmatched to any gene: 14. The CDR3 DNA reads TGTGCCAGCAGCCAAGTTGGGCGACAGGGAAGCGAGCAGTACTTC. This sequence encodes CASSQVGRQGSEQYF.